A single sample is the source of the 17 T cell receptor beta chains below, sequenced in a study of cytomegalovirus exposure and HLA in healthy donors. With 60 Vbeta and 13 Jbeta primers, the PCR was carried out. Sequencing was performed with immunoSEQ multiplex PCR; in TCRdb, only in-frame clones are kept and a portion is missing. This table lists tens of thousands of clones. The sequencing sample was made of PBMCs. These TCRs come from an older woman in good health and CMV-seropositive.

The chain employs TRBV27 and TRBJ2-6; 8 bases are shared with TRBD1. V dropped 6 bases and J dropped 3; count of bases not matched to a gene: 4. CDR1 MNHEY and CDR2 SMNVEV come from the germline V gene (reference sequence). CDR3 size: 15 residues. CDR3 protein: CASREDRVGANVLTF. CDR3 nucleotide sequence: TGTGCCAGCAGGGAGGACAGGGTTGGGGCCAACGTCCTGACTTTC.

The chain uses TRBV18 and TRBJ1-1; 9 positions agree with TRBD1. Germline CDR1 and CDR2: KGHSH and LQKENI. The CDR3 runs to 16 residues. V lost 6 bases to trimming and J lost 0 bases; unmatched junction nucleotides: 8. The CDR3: CASSRGQGIMNTEAFF. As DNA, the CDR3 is TGTGCCAGCTCGAGGGGACAGGGTATTATGAACACTGAAGCTTTCTTT.

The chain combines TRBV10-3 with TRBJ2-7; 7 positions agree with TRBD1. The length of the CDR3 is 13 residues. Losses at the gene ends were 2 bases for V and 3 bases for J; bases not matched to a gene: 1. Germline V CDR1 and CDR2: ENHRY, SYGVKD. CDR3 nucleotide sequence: TGTGCCATCAGTGAGGGACAGGACTACGAGCAGTACTTC. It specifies CAISEGQDYEQYF.

The CDR3 nucleotides read TGCGCCAGCAGCGTGGACAGGGGAGGAGAGACCCAGTACTTC. Its protein product is CASSVDRGGETQYF. The genes are TRBV5-1 and TRBJ2-5; the match to TRBD1 covers 9 bases. The J segment lost 4 bases and the V segment lost 4 bases, leaving 5 bases of the junction unmatched. Germline CDR1 is SGHRS and CDR2 is YFSETQ. The CDR3 is 14 residues long.

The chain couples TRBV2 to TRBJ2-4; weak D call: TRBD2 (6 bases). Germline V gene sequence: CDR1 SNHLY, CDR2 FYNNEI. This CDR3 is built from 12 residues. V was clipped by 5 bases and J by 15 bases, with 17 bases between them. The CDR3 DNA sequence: TGTGCCAGCAGTAGGACTGAAGTGGGAGGGTACTTC. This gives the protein CASSRTEVGGYF. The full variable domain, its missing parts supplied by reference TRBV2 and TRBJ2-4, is EPEVTQTPSHQVTQMGQEVILRCVPISNHLYFYWYRQILGQKVEFLVSFYNNEISEKSEIFDDQFSVERPDGSNFTLKIRSTKLEDSAMYFCASSRTEVGGYFGAGTRLSVL.

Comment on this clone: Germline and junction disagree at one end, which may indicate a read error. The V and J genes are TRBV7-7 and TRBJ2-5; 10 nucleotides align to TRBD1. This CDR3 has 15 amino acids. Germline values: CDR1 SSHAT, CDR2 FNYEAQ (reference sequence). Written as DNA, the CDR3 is TGTGCTAGCAGCCCGGGACAGGGGAGCGGAGAGACCCAGTACTTC. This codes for CASSPGQGSGETQYF. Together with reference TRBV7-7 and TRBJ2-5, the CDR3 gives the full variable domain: GAGVSQSPRYKVTKRGQDVTLRCDPISSHATLYWYQQALGQGPEFLTYFNYEAQPDKSGLPSDRFSAERPEGSISTLTIQRTEQRDSAMYRCASSPGQGSGETQYFGPGTRLLVL.

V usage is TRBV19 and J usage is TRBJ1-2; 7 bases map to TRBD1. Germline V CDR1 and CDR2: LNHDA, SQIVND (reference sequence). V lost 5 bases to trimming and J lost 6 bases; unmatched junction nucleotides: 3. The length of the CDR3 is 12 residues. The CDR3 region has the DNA TGTGCCAGTAGTCCAGACAGGGATGGCTACACCTTC. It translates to CASSPDRDGYTF.

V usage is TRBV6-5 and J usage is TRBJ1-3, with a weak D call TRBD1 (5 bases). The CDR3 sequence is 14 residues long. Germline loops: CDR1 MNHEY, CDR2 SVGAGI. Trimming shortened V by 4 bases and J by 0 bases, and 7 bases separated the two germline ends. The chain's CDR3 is CASSSTGSGNTIYF. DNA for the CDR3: TGTGCCAGCAGTTCCACAGGCTCTGGAAACACCATATATTTT.

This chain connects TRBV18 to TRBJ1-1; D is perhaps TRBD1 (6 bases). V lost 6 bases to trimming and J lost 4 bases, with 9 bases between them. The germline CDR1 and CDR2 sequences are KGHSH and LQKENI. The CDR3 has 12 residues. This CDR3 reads CASSLRGTEAFF. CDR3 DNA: TGTGCCAGCTCCCTCAGGGGCACTGAAGCTTTCTTT.

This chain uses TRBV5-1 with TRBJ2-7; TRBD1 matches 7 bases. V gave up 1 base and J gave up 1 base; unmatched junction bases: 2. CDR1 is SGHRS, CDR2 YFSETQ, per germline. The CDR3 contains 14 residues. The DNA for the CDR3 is TGCGCCAGCAGCTTGTTACAGGGGTCCTACGAGCAGTACTTC. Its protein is CASSLLQGSYEQYF.

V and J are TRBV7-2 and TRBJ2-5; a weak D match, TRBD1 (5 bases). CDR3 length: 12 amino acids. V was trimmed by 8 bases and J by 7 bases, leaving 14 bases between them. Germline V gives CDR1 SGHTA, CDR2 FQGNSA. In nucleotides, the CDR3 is TGTGCCAGCCCGAAGGGGTTAGGGACCCAGTACTTC. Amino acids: CASPKGLGTQYF. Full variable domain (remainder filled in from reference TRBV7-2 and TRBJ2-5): GAGVSQSPSNKVTEKGKDVELRCDPISGHTALYWYRQSLGQGLEFLIYFQGNSAPDKSGLPSDRFSAERTGGSVSTLTIQRTQQEDSAVYLCASPKGLGTQYFGPGTRLLVL.

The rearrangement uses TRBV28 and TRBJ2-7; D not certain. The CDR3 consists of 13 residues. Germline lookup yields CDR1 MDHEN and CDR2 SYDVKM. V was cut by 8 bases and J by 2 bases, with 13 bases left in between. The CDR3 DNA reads TGTGCCAGCCCCTGGCCAGGCCCCTACGAGCAGTACTTC. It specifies CASPWPGPYEQYF.

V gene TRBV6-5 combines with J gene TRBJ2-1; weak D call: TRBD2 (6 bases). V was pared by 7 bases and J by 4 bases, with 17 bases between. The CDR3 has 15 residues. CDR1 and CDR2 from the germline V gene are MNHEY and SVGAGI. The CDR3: CASNLGRPLYNEQFF. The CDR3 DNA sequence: TGTGCCAGCAACCTTGGGAGGCCCCTGTACAATGAGCAGTTCTTC.

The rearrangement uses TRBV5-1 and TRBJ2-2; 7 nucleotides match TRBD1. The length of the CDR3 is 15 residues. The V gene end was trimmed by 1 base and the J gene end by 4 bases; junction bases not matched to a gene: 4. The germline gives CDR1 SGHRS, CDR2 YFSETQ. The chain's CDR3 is CASSLTGAVTGELFF. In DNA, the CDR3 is TGCGCCAGCAGCTTGACAGGGGCGGTCACCGGGGAGCTGTTTTTT.

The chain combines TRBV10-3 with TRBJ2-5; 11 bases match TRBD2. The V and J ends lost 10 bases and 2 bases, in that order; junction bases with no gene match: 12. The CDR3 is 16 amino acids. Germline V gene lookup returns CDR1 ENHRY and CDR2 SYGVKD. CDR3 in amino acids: CATGTIAGGAQETQYF. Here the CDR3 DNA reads TGTGCCACGGGTACGATAGCGGGGGGGGCGCAAGAGACCCAGTACTTC.

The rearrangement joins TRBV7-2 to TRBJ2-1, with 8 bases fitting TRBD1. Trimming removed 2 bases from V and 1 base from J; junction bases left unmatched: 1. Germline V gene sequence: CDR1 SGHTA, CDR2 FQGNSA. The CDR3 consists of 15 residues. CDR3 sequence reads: CASSLNRGSYNEQFF. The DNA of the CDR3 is TGTGCCAGCAGCTTAAACAGGGGGTCCTACAATGAGCAGTTCTTC.

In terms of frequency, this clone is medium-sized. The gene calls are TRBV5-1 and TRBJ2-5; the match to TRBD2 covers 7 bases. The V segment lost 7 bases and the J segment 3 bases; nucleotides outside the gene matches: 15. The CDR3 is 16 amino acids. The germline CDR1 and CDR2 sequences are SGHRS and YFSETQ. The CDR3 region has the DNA TGCGCCAGCGACCCAGGAAAACGAGCGGGAAAAGAGACCCAGTACTTC. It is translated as CASDPGKRAGKETQYF.